Below, 22 T cell receptor beta chains from the same sample are listed, as sequenced in a study of blood T cell repertoires in COVID-19. The method was immunoSEQ multiplex PCR; TCRdb's version includes in-frame clones alone and lacks a portion of them. The data hold about 130,000 clones, with 70% to 90% observed a single time. The sequenced sample was peripheral blood. The receptors were sampled from a woman in her fifties or sixties with acute or convalescent COVID-19.

This chain connects TRBV14 to TRBJ1-1, with 10 positions matching TRBD1. The CDR3 totals 14 residues. CDR1 and CDR2 from the germline V gene are SGHDN and FVKESK. Trimming at V came to 7 bases and at J to 2 bases, leaving 4 bases not matched to a gene. The CDR3 coding sequence is TGTGCCAGCACCCAGACAGGGGGCAACACTGAAGCTTTCTTT. Protein product: CASTQTGGNTEAFF.

The chain uses TRBV29-1 and TRBJ2-3; a possible D gene is TRBD1 (5 bases). V was clipped by 4 bases and J by 6 bases, with 17 bases between them. The CDR3 has 14 amino acids. From germline, CDR1 is SQVTM and CDR2 ANQGSEA. The CDR3 DNA sequence: TGCAGCGTTGGGCAGGGATGGCCCGAGGATACGCAGTATTTT. Translating gives CSVGQGWPEDTQYF.

This chain connects TRBV1 to TRBJ2-5; the DNA was not used to check the table's D call, TRBD2. TRBV1 is a pseudogene. The CDR3 is 17 residues long. CDR3 in DNA: TGCACCAGCAGCCAAGAGACGAGGGGAGGCCCTGAAGAGACCCAGTACTTC. Translating gives CTSSQETRGGPEETQYF.

The chain uses TRBV9 and TRBJ1-6; TRBD1 matches at 8 bases. V shed 3 bases and J 5 bases; nucleotides not matched to a gene: 4. CDR1 SGDLS and CDR2 YYNGEE come from the germline V gene. The CDR3 runs to 15 residues. CDR3 DNA: TGTGCCAGCAGCGCAAACAGGGGGGATAATTCACCCCTCCACTTT. Encoded protein: CASSANRGDNSPLHF.

The gene calls are TRBV11-3 and TRBJ2-1, with D perhaps TRBD2 (6 bases). CDR3 size: 15 residues. V was shortened by 0 bases and J by 4 bases, with 10 bases between the two germline ends. CDR1 is SGHNT, CDR2 YENEEA, per germline. As DNA, the CDR3 is TGTGCCAGCAGCTTAGACCCTAGCGTGTACAATGAGCAGTTCTTC. Its protein is CASSLDPSVYNEQFF.

The CDR3 DNA sequence: TGTGCCAGCAGCGCCCGGACAAGAGGCACTGAAGCTTTCTTT. Translation gives CASSARTRGTEAFF. The chain links TRBV7-9 to TRBJ1-1, with D possibly TRBD1 on 5 matching bases. The germline gives CDR1 SEHNR, CDR2 FQNEAQ (reference sequence). V gave up 5 bases and J gave up 4 bases, with 14 bases separating them. The length of the CDR3 is 14 residues. Full variable domain (outside the CDR3, taken from reference TRBV7-9 and TRBJ1-1): DTGVSQNPRHKITKRGQNVTFRCDPISEHNRLYWYRQTLGQGPEFLTYFQNEAQLEKSRLLSDRFSAERPKGSFSTLEIQRTEQGDSAMYLCASSARTRGTEAFFGQGTRLTVV.

The count of this clone is one. This chain connects TRBV12-3 or TRBV12-4 to TRBJ1-1, with 7 bases that match TRBD1. The V and J ends lost 6 bases and 10 bases, in that order; junction bases with no gene match: 11. This CDR3 has 13 residues. CDR3 amino acids: CASSYRERQGAFF. The CDR3 nucleotides are TGTGCCAGCAGCTACCGCGAGAGACAGGGAGCTTTCTTT.

The CDR3 DNA reads as TGTGCCAGCAGTCCTAACCGGGTCGGGACCCAGTACTTC. Its translation: CASSPNRVGTQYF. V gene TRBV27 combines with J gene TRBJ2-5, with D unresolved. The CDR3 is 13 residues long. From germline, CDR1 is MNHEY and CDR2 SMNVEV (reference sequence). V was cut by 5 bases and J by 7 bases, with 14 bases left in between.

This chain joins TRBV24-1 and TRBJ2-1; 12 positions match TRBD2. This CDR3 has 14 amino acids. Germline CDR1 KGHDR, CDR2 SFDVKD. The V and J ends lost 10 bases and 7 bases, in that order; junction bases with no gene match: 7. CDR3 sequence: CATALAGGLNEQFF. CDR3 coding DNA: TGTGCCACTGCACTAGCGGGAGGTCTTAATGAGCAGTTCTTC.

V and J are TRBV30 and TRBJ1-2; D is undetermined. V was cut by 2 bases and J by 4 bases, with 11 bases left in between. In germline, CDR1 is GTSNPN, CDR2 SVGIG (reference sequence). This CDR3 is 13 amino acids long. CDR3 region: CAWSSFPGYGYTF. DNA for the CDR3: TGTGCCTGGAGTTCCTTCCCAGGCTATGGCTACACCTTC.

This clone was seen a single time. The rearrangement joins TRBV5-1 to TRBJ2-7; the match to TRBD1 covers 10 bases. The V gene end was trimmed by 0 bases and the J gene end by 7 bases; junction bases not matched to a gene: 10. This CDR3 contains 16 residues. Germline assignment: CDR1 SGHRS and CDR2 YFSETQ. CDR3 in amino acids: CASSLAPGDRGMEQYF. CDR3 DNA: TGCGCCAGCAGCTTGGCCCCTGGGGACAGGGGTATGGAGCAGTACTTC.

This clone appeared a single time. This chain's CDR3 is CAWRTGGIAIQYF. The CDR3 DNA sequence: TGTGCCTGGAGGACAGGGGGGATAGCCATTCAGTACTTC. The chain joins TRBV30 to TRBJ2-4; the match to TRBD1 covers 9 bases. The CDR3 spans 13 residues. Looked up from germline, CDR1 is GTSNPN and CDR2 is SVGIG (reference sequence). The J segment lost 9 bases and the V segment lost 3 bases, leaving 6 bases of the junction unmatched.

V and J are TRBV5-1 and TRBJ2-1; D ambiguous. The CDR3 spans 13 residues. Trimming stripped 4 bases from V and 8 bases from J, with 13 bases between. The germline V gene encodes CDR1 SGHRS and CDR2 YFSETQ. The CDR3 reads CASSPGSTDEQFF. CDR3 DNA: TGCGCCAGCAGCCCTGGTTCCACTGATGAGCAGTTCTTC. Using reference TRBV5-1 and TRBJ2-1 for the parts outside the CDR3, the full variable domain is KAGVTQTPRYLIKTRGQQVTLSCSPISGHRSVSWYQQTPGQGLQFLFEYFSETQRNKGNFPGRFSGRQFSNSRSEMNVSTLELGDSALYLCASSPGSTDEQFFGPGTRLTVL.

The chain links TRBV7-9 to TRBJ2-5, with 7 bases matching TRBD2. Germline lookup yields CDR1 SEHNR and CDR2 FQNEAQ (reference sequence). This CDR3 region has 14 residues. V gave up 5 bases and J gave up 5 bases; unmatched junction bases: 8. The CDR3 DNA sequence: TGTGCCAGCAGCCCCGCGGGAGCGGAGGAGACCCAGTACTTC. Its protein product is CASSPAGAEETQYF.

The V and J genes are TRBV30 and TRBJ1-2, with TRBD1 matching 7 bases. The CDR3 totals 13 residues. Germline CDR1 GTSNPN, CDR2 SVGIG (reference sequence). The V gene end was trimmed by 4 bases and the J gene end by 8 bases; junction bases not matched to a gene: 10. The DNA of the CDR3 is TGTGCCTGGACCGTACAGGGGAGTGTAGGCTACACCTTC. This translates into CAWTVQGSVGYTF.

This clone was observed a handful of times. This sequence joins TRBV18 and TRBJ2-3, with D tentatively TRBD1 (6 bases). The V and J ends lost 3 bases and 9 bases respectively, with 22 bases between them. Germline V CDR1 and CDR2: KGHSH, LQKENI. CDR3 length equals 16 residues. The CDR3 nucleotides read TGTGCCAGCTCACCCGGGACGGGACAAGCTTACGACACGCAGTATTTT. This sequence encodes CASSPGTGQAYDTQYF.

Comments on this clone: Other DNA sequences in the sample encode the same CDR3. V is TRBV19 and J is TRBJ1-5; D not certain. From germline, CDR1 is LNHDA and CDR2 SQIVND (reference sequence). V shed 1 base and J shed 0 bases, with 4 bases lying between them. This CDR3 has 14 residues. The CDR3 DNA reads TGTGCCAGTAGTATAGTAGCTAGCAATCAGCCCCAGCATTTT. Amino acid sequence: CASSIVASNQPQHF.

The J gene is TRBJ2-3, the V gene TRBV24-1; weak D call: TRBD1 (6 bases). This CDR3 comprises 13 residues. The ends were cut back, 7 bases at V and 4 bases at J, with 11 bases in the middle. CDR1 KGHDR and CDR2 SFDVKD come from the germline V gene. CDR3 protein: CATRDSGADTQYF. For the CDR3, the DNA is TGTGCCACCAGGGACAGTGGTGCAGATACGCAGTATTTT.

V is TRBV5-6 and J is TRBJ1-1, with D possibly being TRBD1 (6 bases). Germline CDR1 and CDR2: SGHDT and YYEEEE. The CDR3 sequence is 15 residues long. Trimming took off 0 bases at V and 9 bases at J, with 18 bases between the two ends. In nucleotides, the CDR3 is TGTGCCAGCAGCTTGGGGGGCGGGGGGCCATTGAAAGCTTTCTTT. Its translation is CASSLGGGGPLKAFF.

The chain is built from TRBV3-1 (or the pseudogene TRBV3-2) and TRBJ1-5; D possibly corresponds to TRBD1 (6 bases). V dropped 1 base and J dropped 7 bases, with 14 bases sitting between them. CDR3 size: 15 residues. Germline V gives CDR1 LGHDT, CDR2 YNNKEL (reference sequence). Here the CDR3 DNA reads TGTGCCAGCAGCCAAGCGATAGGGGGAAGACAGCCCCAGCATTTT. Translation gives CASSQAIGGRQPQHF.

V gene TRBV6-5 combines with J gene TRBJ2-1; 8 bases line up with TRBD1. This CDR3 has 14 amino acids. Germline CDR1 reads MNHEY; CDR2 reads SVGAGI. V shed 7 bases and J 9 bases; nucleotides not matched to a gene: 11. As DNA, the CDR3 is TGTGCCAGCATACTCGACAGGGGAAGTGCTGAGCAGTTCTTC. Protein sequence: CASILDRGSAEQFF.

The chain uses TRBV19 and TRBJ2-5, with TRBD2 matching 7 bases. The CDR3 spans 15 residues. Trimming removed 4 bases from V and 4 bases from J; junction bases left unmatched: 9. Germline V gives CDR1 LNHDA, CDR2 SQIVND (reference sequence). CDR3 region: CASSTGGSGAETQYF. In DNA form, the CDR3 reads TGTGCCAGTAGTACGGGCGGGAGTGGGGCAGAGACCCAGTACTTC.